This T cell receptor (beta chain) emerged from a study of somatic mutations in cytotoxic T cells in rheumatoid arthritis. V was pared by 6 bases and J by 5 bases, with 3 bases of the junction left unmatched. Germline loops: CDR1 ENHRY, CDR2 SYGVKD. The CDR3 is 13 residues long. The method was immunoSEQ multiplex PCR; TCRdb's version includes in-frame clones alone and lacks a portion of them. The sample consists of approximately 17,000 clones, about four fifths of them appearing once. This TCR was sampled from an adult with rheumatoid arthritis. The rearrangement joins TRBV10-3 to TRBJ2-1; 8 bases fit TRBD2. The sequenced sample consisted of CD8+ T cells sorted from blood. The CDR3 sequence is CAIRNGRDNEQFF. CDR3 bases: TGTGCCATCAGGAACGGGAGGGACAATGAGCAGTTCTTC.